This TCR beta chain was sequenced for a study of blood T cell repertoires in COVID-19. This table comes from immunoSEQ multiplex PCR, and its TCRdb copy is limited to in-frame clones, with some not included. The table lists under 110,000 clones, about 85% of them singletons. This receptor was taken from a woman aged 70-85 years with active or convalescent COVID-19. The sample comprised peripheral blood.

The chain's CDR3 is CASSPKSPSYEQYF. The CDR3 DNA reads as TGCGCCAGCAGCCCGAAAAGCCCCTCCTACGAGCAGTACTTC. The J gene is TRBJ2-7, the V gene TRBV4-1, with D unresolved. This CDR3 region has 14 residues. Germline-derived CDR1 and CDR2 are MGHRA and YSYEKL. Trimming removed 4 bases at V and 0 bases at J, with 10 bases between.